This T cell receptor (beta chain) was recorded in a study of shared clonotypes between healthy human individuals. Study information: The plates for each donor numbered three CD4 naive, three CD4 memory, two CD8 naive and one CD8 memory.

In the sorted-subset replicate PCRs, 200 ng DNA, tens of thousands of T cell genomes, was used. The data were produced by immunoSEQ multiplex PCR, yet TCRdb's version contains in-frame clones alone and is incomplete. In the table there are under 2,500,000 clones, roughly 95% of which are singletons. The CDR3 length is 14 residues. Germline V CDR1 and CDR2: SGHNT, YYREEE (reference sequence). With 0 bases removed from V and 3 bases from J, the gap between germline ends came to 10 bases. The source of this sequence is a man between 18 and 35 years old in good health. V and J are TRBV5-4 and TRBJ2-7; weak D call: TRBD2 (5 bases). The sequencing input was naive CD4+ T cells sorted from blood. The subset here: CD45RA+ positively selected. CDR3 amino acids: CASSLGARVYEQYF. CDR3 coding DNA: TGTGCCAGCAGCTTGGGTGCGCGGGTCTACGAGCAGTACTTC.